This T cell receptor beta chain came from a study of blood T cells in healthy people across ages. Whole-study results and caveats: Observed TCR beta diversity per million T cells went down as age went up. This fall followed a roughly linear course with age.

The sample holds a few counts of this clonotype. As yet, its antigen is unknown. A J-beta primer mix and a sample-barcoded 5' primer were used in a second PCR of about 7 to 12 cycles. TCRdb re-derived calls from the 5' RACE reads in MiXCR, one entry per CDR3 protein. Of 1.2 million to 1.5 million distinct CDR3 sequences in the sample, about 43% are singletons; the top ten hold roughly 7.9%. Peripheral blood was drawn, ten milliliters per donor. Between the trimmed V and J ends, which lost 2 bases and 5 bases, there was a span of 14 bases. CDR1 and CDR2 from the germline V gene are SGHKS and YYEKEE (reference sequence). CDR3 size: 14 residues.

Specimen: blood. The sequence was obtained from a woman between 18 and 29 years old in good health. The chain employs TRBV5-5 and TRBJ2-7; TRBD1 might be the D (6 bases). In DNA, the CDR3 is TGTGCCAGCAGCTTAGCTCAGGGGTTCGACGAGCAGTACTTC. Its translation is CASSLAQGFDEQYF. Complete variable domain (other parts from reference TRBV5-5 and TRBJ2-7): DAGVTQSPTHLIKTRGQQVTLRCSPISGHKSVSWYQQVLGQGPQFIFQYYEKEERGRGNFPDRFSARQFPNYSSELNVNALLLGDSALYLCASSLAQGFDEQYFGPGTRLTVT.